What follows is one TCR beta chain and its context. Its antigen target is currently unknown. It has no much larger one-base neighbor in the sample; base qualities were not kept. In the prospective study, participants were about 18 to 89 years old, resided in approximately 22 geographic areas of the United States, and were enrolled through a virtual design. In the prospective study, cohorts were assigned on the basis of participant-reported clinical history obtained from a screening survey and a study questionnaire. Recovered participants in ImmuneRACE Cohort 3 were defined by two consecutive negative NP/OP PCR tests, clearance by a healthcare professional, or resolution of symptoms. Mobile phlebotomists in the prospective study collected whole blood, serum and a nasopharyngeal or oropharyngeal swab from every participant. Prospective study participants could optionally give additional blood draws and questionnaires over an approximately two-month period. Prospective study blood samples were shipped either frozen or at room temperature before DNA extraction.

TCRbeta CDR3 regions were amplified from genomic DNA by means of the immunoSEQ Assay, a bias-controlled multiplex PCR. The authors' analysis ran thus. Nucleated cell counts per sample were estimated from amplification of reference gene primers within the assay. To quantify the absolute abundance of each unique TCRbeta CDR3 rearrangement, sequence reads were collapsed and filtered. For each sample, productive Simpson clonality was calculated as the square root of Simpson's diversity index across productive rearrangements. TCRdb obtained this table from immuneACCESS and retained in-frame rearrangements with V and J assigned. These tables miss some clones; where compared with another copy, unresolved V genes account for less than half of the shortfall, and the remainder is unexplained. Clone size and V and J calls were adopted from that table, with D and trimming inferred from the DNA. Within this sample are under 300,000 clones, with about 89% of them counted one time only. Under 10% of the sample rests with the top ten.

The sample belongs to a study of blood T cell repertoires in COVID-19 (TCRdb year 2020). For context, the study as a whole: Collaborator samples came from the United States, Italy and Spain and covered acute and convalescent phases of COVID-19. The material from the prospective study consisted of cDNA or gDNA derived from T cells, B-cell-depleted T cells, or PBMCs. The repertoires were released in a freely available public database intended as a resource for research on the immune response to SARS-CoV-2. A de-identified subject ID, COVID-19 status, age in years and sex were almost always included in the sample metadata. The dataset comprised deeply sampled blood TCRbeta repertoires from subjects exposed to, actively infected with, or recovered from COVID-19. Samples came from the ongoing ImmuneRACE study (first 160 participants) plus 1,254 subjects from 6 global collaborators. HLA class I and class II types, where available, came from metadata supplied by the sample provider rather than from assay-based typing. Results and caveats for the whole study, not just this receptor: Clinical and demographic metadata were provided uncurated, with the amount varying by source and participant.

Relative to germline, V is 4 bases shorter and J is 1 base shorter, with 16 bases between their ends. Reading from cysteine to phenylalanine, the CDR3 counts 16 amino acids. Just CDR3 DNA is preserved here, 48 bases in frame from base 1. The germline V gene (reference sequence) supplies CDR1 LGHDT and CDR2 YNNKEL. The clonotype was recovered from a man aged 40-49 years who had recovered from COVID-19. The chain couples TRBV3-1 (or the pseudogene TRBV3-2) to TRBJ1-2; the D gene is perhaps TRBD1, on 6 matching bases. What was sequenced was PBMCs or T cells enriched from blood (not recorded which). The DNA reads TGTGCCAGCAGCCCTGGACAGTTTTGGGATAACTATGGCTACACCTTC. Its translation is CASSPGQFWDNYGYTF.